Each of the 30 T cell receptor beta chains below was sequenced from the same sample in a study of HIV-infected patients and healthy controls. About 450 ng RNA was reverse transcribed with alpha and beta constant-region primers. Alpha and beta chain libraries were made separately by chain-specific third strand synthesis with multiplexing indices. TCRdb re-called the 5' RACE reads through MiXCR, storing one row per CDR3 protein. The data hold 20,000 to 30,000 distinct CDR3 sequences, with under 9.5% observed a single time. All unsorted peripheral T cells were captured because whole blood was used without fractionation. What was sequenced was blood. These receptors came from an adult in good health.

This clonotype was found many times. CDR3 bases: TGTGCCAGCAGCCAAGATTACTTTACAGTCATGAACACTGAAGCTTTCTTT. As protein: CASSQDYFTVMNTEAFF. This chain uses TRBV14 with TRBJ1-1; the D is unclear. Germline CDR1 reads SGHDN; CDR2 reads FVKESK. The V end lost 0 bases, the J end lost 0 bases, and 14 bases lay between the germline ends. The length of the CDR3 is 17 residues.

This clonotype was found many times. The J gene is TRBJ2-7, the V gene TRBV6-5, with TRBD1 as a possible D gene (6 bases). Trimming pared 6 bases from V and 5 bases from J, leaving 17 bases between. The CDR3 extends over 14 amino acids. The germline V gene encodes CDR1 MNHEY and CDR2 SVGAGI. The CDR3 nucleotides are TGTGCCAGCAGAAACAGGGAAAGTGGTGACGAGCAGTACTTC. This sequence encodes CASRNRESGDEQYF.

This clonotype was observed many times. The J gene is TRBJ2-3, the V gene TRBV6-5; no firm D call. V gave up 4 bases and J gave up 8 bases, with 13 bases separating them. This CDR3 region has 13 residues. Looked up from germline, CDR1 is MNHEY and CDR2 is SVGAGI. The CDR3 DNA follows: TGTGCCAGCAGTTCCGCCCCTAGGGTTACGCAGTATTTT. Translated: CASSSAPRVTQYF.

This clonotype has only a few counts. This chain joins TRBV28 and TRBJ1-6, with a tentative D call TRBD1 (6 bases). Germline CDR1 is MDHEN and CDR2 is SYDVKM. The CDR3 is 18 amino acids. V shed 8 bases and J shed 5 bases, with 25 bases lying between them. The chain's CDR3 is CASLRSRGRLRNNSPLHF. DNA for the CDR3: TGTGCCAGCCTGAGAAGTCGGGGGCGGCTTCGCAATAATTCACCCCTCCACTTT.

This clonotype was recorded many times. This rearrangement joins TRBV10-3 to TRBJ1-5, with TRBD1 as a possible D gene (6 bases). CDR3 length: 13 amino acids. The V and J ends lost 6 bases and 4 bases respectively, with 10 bases between them. Germline values: CDR1 ENHRY, CDR2 SYGVKD. The CDR3 DNA is TGTGCCATCAGCCTGGACAGAAATCAGCCCCAGCATTTT. It codes for CAISLDRNQPQHF.

The chain joins TRBV7-2 to TRBJ2-3, with D maybe TRBD2 (7 bases). Germline V gene sequence: CDR1 SGHTA, CDR2 FQGNSA. CDR3 length: 16 residues. Trimming stripped 9 bases from V and 7 bases from J, with 26 bases between. The CDR3 bases are TGTGCCAGAAGCCCCACTAGAGGGGGGGCCGTCTATACGCAGTATTTT. The encoded protein is CARSPTRGGAVYTQYF.

This clonotype is labeled medium-sized. The rearrangement links TRBV5-1 to TRBJ2-3; the match to TRBD2 covers 7 bases. CDR3 length equals 16 residues. Germline CDR1 SGHRS, CDR2 YFSETQ. The ends lost 4 bases at V and 0 bases at J; junction bases unmatched: 8. In DNA, the CDR3 is TGCGCCAGCAGCCTGGCTAGCGGCCCTAGCACAGATACGCAGTATTTT. Its protein is CASSLASGPSTDTQYF.

Relative to its sample, this clonotype is medium-sized. The rearrangement uses TRBV29-1 and TRBJ1-1; a possible D gene is TRBD1 (6 bases). The V and J ends lost 6 bases and 0 bases respectively, with 8 bases between them. CDR1 and CDR2 (germline): SQVTM, ANQGSEA. The CDR3 covers 12 residues. CDR3 sequence (DNA): TGCAGCGTAGACAGGCTGAACACTGAAGCTTTCTTT. This translates into CSVDRLNTEAFF.

In DNA, the CDR3 is TGCAGTGGGACAGGGTCGCTTAAGGGATACGAGCAGTACTTC. Its translation is CSGTGSLKGYEQYF. V gene TRBV20-1 combines with J gene TRBJ2-7; 8 positions match TRBD1. Per germline, CDR1 DFQATT and CDR2 SNEGSKA (reference sequence). V shed 7 bases, J shed 4 bases, and the junction held 12 bases outside the gene matches. The CDR3 spans 14 residues.

This clonotype was counted at least ten times. The V gene is TRBV4-3, the J gene TRBJ1-1, with 10 bases identical to TRBD1. CDR3 length: 15 residues. V shed 7 bases and J 7 bases; nucleotides not matched to a gene: 12. Germline V gives CDR1 LGHNA, CDR2 YSLEER. CDR3 bases: TGCGCCAGCACCCCGGGACGGGACAGGGGTTTTGAAGCTTTCTTT. Translated: CASTPGRDRGFEAFF.

This clonotype was picked up many times. Written as DNA, the CDR3 is TGTGCCAGTAGTACGATCGGGGTGGGCACTGAAGCTTTCTTT. Amino acid sequence: CASSTIGVGTEAFF. This sequence joins TRBV19 and TRBJ1-1; D is unclear. The V gene's germline CDR1 is LNHDA and CDR2 SQIVND (reference sequence). The V end was cut by 4 bases, the J end by 4 bases, with 13 bases between. CDR3 length: 14 amino acids.

In regard to this clonotype: Compared with germline, one end of the junction differs, possibly owing to a read error. The genes are TRBV3-1 and TRBJ2-7; 8 bases map to TRBD2. Germline CDR1 is LGHDT and CDR2 is YNNKEL (reference sequence). This CDR3 region has 14 residues. CDR3 sequence reads: CATSPLADVHEQYF. The CDR3 DNA is TGTGCCACCAGCCCACTAGCGGACGTACACGAGCAGTACTTC.

The chain is built from TRBV6-2 or TRBV6-3 and TRBJ2-1, with D uncertain. V lost 5 bases to trimming and J lost 3 bases, with 14 bases between them. Germline lookup yields CDR1 MNHEY and CDR2 SVGEGT. CDR3 length equals 15 residues. The CDR3 loop reads CASSGLRADYNEQFF. In DNA form, the CDR3 reads TGTGCCAGCAGTGGATTAAGGGCCGACTACAATGAGCAGTTCTTC.

The chain links TRBV6-5 to TRBJ2-1; D unclear. V shed 7 bases and J shed 1 base, with 20 bases lying between them. This CDR3 spans 17 amino acids. Germline assignment: CDR1 MNHEY and CDR2 SVGAGI. CDR3 region: CASTPSPLGWSYNEQFF. The CDR3 DNA follows: TGTGCCAGCACTCCCTCGCCCCTAGGTTGGTCCTACAATGAGCAGTTCTTC.

In its sample, this clonotype is medium-sized. The genes are TRBV27 and TRBJ2-2; D assignment may be TRBD1 or TRBD2 (7 bases each). V was shortened by 8 bases and J by 4 bases, with 23 bases between the two germline ends. CDR1 is MNHEY and CDR2 is SMNVEV in the germline V gene (reference sequence). The CDR3 contains 17 residues. The CDR3 DNA reads TGTGCCAGCTCCTTCATCAGGGGGGGAGCGAGCACCGGGGAGCTGTTTTTT. Amino acid sequence: CASSFIRGGASTGELFF.

The chain links TRBV29-1 to TRBJ1-5; the D is unclear. V dropped 5 bases and J dropped 1 base, with 12 bases sitting between them. In germline, CDR1 is SQVTM, CDR2 ANQGSEA. The CDR3 has 14 amino acids. CDR3 coding DNA: TGCAGCGTTTCTAACATTGGAAGCAATCAGCCCCAGCATTTT. It is translated as CSVSNIGSNQPQHF.

Ten or more counts support this clonotype. This sequence joins TRBV5-6 and TRBJ1-2; a weak D match, TRBD1 (5 bases). Germline V gene data show CDR1 as SGHDT and CDR2 as YYEEEE. Trimming pared 4 bases from V and 2 bases from J, leaving 18 bases between. CDR3 length: 16 amino acids. CDR3 DNA sequence: TGTGCCAGCAGCCTGGGACCTTCAGGAATGAACTATGGCTACACCTTC. Translating it yields CASSLGPSGMNYGYTF.

There are a few counts of this clonotype. The CDR3 DNA is TGTGCCAGTAGGACAGGCTTTCGGGAAGCTTTCTTT. Its translation: CASRTGFREAFF. The chain has TRBV19 and TRBJ1-1; D perhaps matches TRBD1 (6 bases). Germline V gene sequence: CDR1 LNHDA, CDR2 SQIVND (reference sequence). The ends were cut back, 6 bases at V and 8 bases at J, with 13 bases in the middle. The CDR3 is 12 amino acids.

At least ten counts were recorded for this clonotype. The J gene is TRBJ1-5, the V gene TRBV30; D is undetermined. This CDR3 is built from 16 residues. V was clipped by 3 bases and J by 6 bases, with 21 bases between them. Germline V CDR1 and CDR2: GTSNPN, SVGIG (reference sequence). The CDR3 region is CAWSPPGPWPRQPQHF. CDR3 nucleotide sequence: TGTGCCTGGAGCCCCCCCGGCCCCTGGCCGCGTCAGCCCCAGCATTTT.

V is TRBV30 and J is TRBJ1-2, with D uncertain. The CDR3 runs 15 residues. Trimming pared 5 bases from V and 0 bases from J, leaving 16 bases between. CDR1 GTSNPN and CDR2 SVGIG come from the germline V gene (reference sequence). The DNA of the CDR3 is TGTGCCTGGGGGCCCCTCAGGTTAACTAACTATGGCTACACCTTC. Translating it yields CAWGPLRLTNYGYTF.

This clonotype was seen ten or more times. This chain uses TRBV12-3 or TRBV12-4 with TRBJ1-5; no clear D. Trimming stripped 7 bases from V and 2 bases from J, with 12 bases between. This CDR3 is built from 14 residues. CDR3 coding DNA: TGTGCCAGCACTGGGCCCTTTGGCAATCAGCCCCAGCATTTT. This encodes CASTGPFGNQPQHF.

This rearrangement joins TRBV6-2 or TRBV6-3 to TRBJ1-1, with D maybe TRBD1 (5 bases). This CDR3 contains 14 residues. CDR1 and CDR2 from the germline V gene are MNHEY and SVGEGT. V lost 6 bases and J 4 bases, leaving 15 bases between the germline ends. This chain's CDR3 is CASRSAGYATEAFF. As DNA, the CDR3 is TGTGCCAGCAGGTCAGCAGGGTACGCCACTGAAGCTTTCTTT.

This clonotype was detected many times. This rearrangement joins TRBV30 to TRBJ1-2; D is unresolved. This CDR3 spans 14 amino acids. V dropped 0 bases and J dropped 8 bases, with 16 bases sitting between them. Germline CDR1 is GTSNPN and CDR2 is SVGIG (reference sequence). CDR3 sequence reads: CAWSVLGLMQGYTF. CDR3 nucleotide sequence: TGTGCCTGGAGTGTTCTGGGGTTGATGCAGGGCTACACCTTC.

Ten or more counts support this clonotype. The V gene is TRBV6-5, the J gene TRBJ1-1; D is undetermined. V was shortened by 4 bases and J by 1 base, with 10 bases between the two germline ends. This CDR3 region has 14 residues. Germline V lookup: CDR1 MNHEY, CDR2 SVGAGI. The CDR3 bases are TGTGCCAGCAGTTGGAGTCAGGCGAACACTGAAGCTTTCTTT. It codes for CASSWSQANTEAFF.

This clonotype was recorded at least ten times. The gene calls are TRBV6-1 and TRBJ2-2; D is perhaps TRBD1 (6 bases). CDR1 is MNHNS and CDR2 is SASEGT in the germline V gene. V lost 1 base to trimming and J lost 3 bases, with 6 bases between them. CDR3 size: 14 residues. CDR3 amino acids: CASSEGTDTGELFF. Here the CDR3 DNA reads TGTGCCAGCAGTGAAGGGACAGACACCGGGGAGCTGTTTTTT.

This clonotype was detected ten times or more. The chain joins TRBV19 to TRBJ1-4; 10 bases line up with TRBD1. The CDR3 sequence is 15 residues long. J gave up 8 bases and V 6 bases, and 9 bases lay outside the gene matches. CDR1 is LNHDA and CDR2 is SQIVND in the germline V gene (reference sequence). CDR3 sequence (DNA): TGTGCCAGTAGAACGTCGGGACAGGGGTACGAAAAACTGTTTTTT. Amino acids: CASRTSGQGYEKLFF.

This clonotype was seen ten or more times. This chain connects TRBV10-3 to TRBJ1-5; 8 positions match TRBD1. V dropped 5 bases and J dropped 7; count of bases not matched to a gene: 7. This CDR3 is 14 amino acids long. Germline CDR1 is ENHRY and CDR2 is SYGVKD. The CDR3 coding sequence is TGTGCCATCAGTCAGCCAGGGGGCGACCAGCCCCAGCATTTT. Translated: CAISQPGGDQPQHF.

In this sample, this clonotype turned up many times. The chain links TRBV4-2 to TRBJ2-3, with 8 bases aligning to TRBD2. Germline-derived CDR1 and CDR2 are LGHNA and YNFKEQ. This CDR3 is 15 amino acids long. The V gene end was trimmed by 2 bases and the J gene end by 4 bases; junction bases not matched to a gene: 5. The CDR3 reads CASSQSGGAADTQYF. The CDR3 DNA is TGTGCCAGCAGCCAATCCGGGGGGGCCGCAGATACGCAGTATTTT.

This clonotype was seen ten or more times. J is TRBJ1-1 and V is TRBV20-1, with D unclear. The germline CDR1 and CDR2 sequences are DFQATT and SNEGSKA (reference sequence). V dropped 3 bases and J dropped 0 bases, with 8 bases sitting between them. This CDR3 spans 13 amino acids. The CDR3 is CSARGQMNTEAFF. As DNA, the CDR3 is TGCAGTGCTAGGGGTCAGATGAACACTGAAGCTTTCTTT.

On this clonotype itself: The junction does not match germline at one end; this may be a read error. This rearrangement joins TRBV11-3 to TRBJ2-1; TRBD1 is a possible D gene (6 bases). Per the germline V gene, CDR1 is SGHNT and CDR2 is YENEEA. The CDR3 sequence is 15 residues long. The CDR3 loop is CASSTDRSSCNEQFF. CDR3 in DNA: TGTGCCAGCAGCACCGACAGGAGCTCCTGCAATGAGCAGTTCTTC. Full variable domain (rest looked up from reference TRBV11-3 and TRBJ2-1): EAGVVQSPRYKIIEKKQPVAFWCNPISGHNTLYWYLQNLGQGPELLIRYENEEAVDDSQLPKDRFSAERLKGVDSTLKIQPAELGDSAVYLCASSTDRSSCNEQFFGPGTRLTVL.